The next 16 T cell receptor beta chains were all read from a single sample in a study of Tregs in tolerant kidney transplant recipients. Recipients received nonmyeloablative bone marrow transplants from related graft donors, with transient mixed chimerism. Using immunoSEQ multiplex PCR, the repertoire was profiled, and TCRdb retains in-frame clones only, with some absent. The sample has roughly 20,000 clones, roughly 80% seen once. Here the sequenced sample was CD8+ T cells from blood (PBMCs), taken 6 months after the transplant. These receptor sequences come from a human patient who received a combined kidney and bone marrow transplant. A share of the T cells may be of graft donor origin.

The chain's CDR3 is CASSLFVTGYEQYF. The CDR3 nucleotides read TGTGCCAGCAGTTTGTTCGTGACGGGCTACGAGCAGTACTTC. The chain recombines TRBV28 with TRBJ2-7; D uncertain. The ends were cut back, 3 bases at V and 3 bases at J, with 12 bases in the middle. This CDR3 comprises 14 residues. Germline assignment: CDR1 MDHEN and CDR2 SYDVKM.

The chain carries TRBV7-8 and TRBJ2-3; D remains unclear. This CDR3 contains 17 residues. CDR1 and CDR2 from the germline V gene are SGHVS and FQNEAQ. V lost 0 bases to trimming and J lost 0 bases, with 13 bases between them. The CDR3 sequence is CASSLAMIGRSTDTQYF. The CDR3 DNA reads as TGTGCCAGCAGCTTAGCGATGATTGGCAGAAGCACAGATACGCAGTATTTT.

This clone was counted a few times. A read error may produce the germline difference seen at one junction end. The CDR3 coding sequence is TGTGCCAGCAGTGAAGGACTTGCCTACGAGCAGTACTTC. This sequence encodes CASSEGLAYEQYF. The chain recombines TRBV10-3 with TRBJ2-7; D might be TRBD2 (5 bases). This CDR3 spans 13 amino acids. Germline loops: CDR1 ENHRY, CDR2 SYGVKD.

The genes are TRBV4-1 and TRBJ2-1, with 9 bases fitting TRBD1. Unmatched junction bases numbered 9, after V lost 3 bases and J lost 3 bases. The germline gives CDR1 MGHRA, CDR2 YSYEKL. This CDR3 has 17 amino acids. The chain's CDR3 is CASSHHETGGFYNEQFF. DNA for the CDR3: TGCGCCAGCAGCCACCATGAGACAGGGGGTTTCTACAATGAGCAGTTCTTC.

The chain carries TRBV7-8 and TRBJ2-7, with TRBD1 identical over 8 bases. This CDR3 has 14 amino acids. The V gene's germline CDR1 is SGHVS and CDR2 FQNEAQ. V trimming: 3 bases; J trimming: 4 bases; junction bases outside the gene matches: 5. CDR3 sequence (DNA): TGTGCCAGCAGCTTCGGGACAGGAGCGTACGAGCAGTACTTC. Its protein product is CASSFGTGAYEQYF.

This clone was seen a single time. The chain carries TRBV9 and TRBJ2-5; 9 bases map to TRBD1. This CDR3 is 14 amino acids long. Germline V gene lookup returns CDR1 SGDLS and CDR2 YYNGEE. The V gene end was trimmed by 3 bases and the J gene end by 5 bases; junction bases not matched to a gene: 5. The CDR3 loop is CASSAGTGMETQYF. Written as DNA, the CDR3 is TGTGCCAGCAGCGCGGGGACAGGGATGGAGACCCAGTACTTC. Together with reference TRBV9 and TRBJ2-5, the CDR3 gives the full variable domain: DSGVTQTPKHLITATGQRVTLRCSPRSGDLSVYWYQQSLDQGLQFLIQYYNGEERAKGNILERFSAQQFPDLHSELNLSSLELGDSALYFCASSAGTGMETQYFGPGTRLLVL.

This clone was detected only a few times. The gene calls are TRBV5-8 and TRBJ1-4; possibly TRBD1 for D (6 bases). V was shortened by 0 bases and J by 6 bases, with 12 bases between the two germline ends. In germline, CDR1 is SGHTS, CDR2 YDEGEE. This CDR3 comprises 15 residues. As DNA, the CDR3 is TGTGCCAGCAGCTTGGGAAGGGGGAGGGATGAAAAACTGTTTTTT. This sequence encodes CASSLGRGRDEKLFF.

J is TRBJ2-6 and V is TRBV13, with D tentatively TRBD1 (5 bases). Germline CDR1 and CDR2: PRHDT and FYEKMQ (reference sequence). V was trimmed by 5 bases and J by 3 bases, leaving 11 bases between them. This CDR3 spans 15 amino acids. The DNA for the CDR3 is TGTGCCAGCAGCATCAGGGATTTTGGGGCCAACGTCCTGACTTTC. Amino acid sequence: CASSIRDFGANVLTF.

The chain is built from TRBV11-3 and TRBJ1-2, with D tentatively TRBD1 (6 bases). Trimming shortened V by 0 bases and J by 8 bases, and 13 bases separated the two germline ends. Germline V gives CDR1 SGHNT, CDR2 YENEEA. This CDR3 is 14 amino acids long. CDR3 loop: CASSLDQGPGGYTF. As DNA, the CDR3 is TGTGCCAGCAGCTTAGATCAGGGGCCGGGAGGCTACACCTTC.

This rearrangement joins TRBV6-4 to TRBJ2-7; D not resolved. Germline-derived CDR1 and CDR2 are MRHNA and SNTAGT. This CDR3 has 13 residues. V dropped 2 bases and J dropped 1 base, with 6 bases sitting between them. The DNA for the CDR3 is TGTGCCAGCAGTGACCCAGGTTCCTACGAGCAGTACTTC. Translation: CASSDPGSYEQYF.

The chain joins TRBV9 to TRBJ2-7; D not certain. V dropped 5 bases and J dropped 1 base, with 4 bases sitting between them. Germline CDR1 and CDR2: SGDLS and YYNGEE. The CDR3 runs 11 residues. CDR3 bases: TGTGCCAGCAGTTCATCCTACGAGCAGTACTTC. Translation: CASSSSYEQYF.

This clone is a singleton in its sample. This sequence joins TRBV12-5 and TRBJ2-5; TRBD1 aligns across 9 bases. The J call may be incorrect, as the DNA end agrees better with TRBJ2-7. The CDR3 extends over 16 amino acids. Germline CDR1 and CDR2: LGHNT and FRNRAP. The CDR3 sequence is CASGPRDREFSYEQYF. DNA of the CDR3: TGTGCTAGTGGTCCGCGGGACAGGGAATTCTCCTACGAGCAGTACTTC.

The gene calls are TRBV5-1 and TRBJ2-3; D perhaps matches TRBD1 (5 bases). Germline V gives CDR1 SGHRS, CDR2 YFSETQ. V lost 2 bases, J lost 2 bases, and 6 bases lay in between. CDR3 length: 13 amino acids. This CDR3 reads CASSLQDTDTQYF. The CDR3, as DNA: TGCGCCAGCAGCTTACAGGACACAGATACGCAGTATTTT.

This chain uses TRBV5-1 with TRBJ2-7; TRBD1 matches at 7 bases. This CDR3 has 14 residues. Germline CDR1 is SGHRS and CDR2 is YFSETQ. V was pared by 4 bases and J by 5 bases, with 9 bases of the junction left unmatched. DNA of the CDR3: TGCGCCAGCAGCCCAATCAACAGGGGCGACGAGCAGTACTTC. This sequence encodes CASSPINRGDEQYF.

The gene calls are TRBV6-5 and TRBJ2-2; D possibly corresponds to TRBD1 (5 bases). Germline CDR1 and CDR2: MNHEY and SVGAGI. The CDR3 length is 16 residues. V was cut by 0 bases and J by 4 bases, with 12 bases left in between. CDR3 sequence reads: CASSYSMGQPTGELFF. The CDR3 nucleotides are TGTGCCAGCAGTTACTCCATGGGGCAGCCCACCGGGGAGCTGTTTTTT.

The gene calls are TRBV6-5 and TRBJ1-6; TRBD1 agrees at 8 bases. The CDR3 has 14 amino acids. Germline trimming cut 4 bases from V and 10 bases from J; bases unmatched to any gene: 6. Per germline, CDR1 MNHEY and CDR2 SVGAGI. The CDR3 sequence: CASSSTGVGSPLHF. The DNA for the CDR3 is TGTGCCAGCAGTTCGACAGGGGTAGGATCACCCCTCCACTTT.